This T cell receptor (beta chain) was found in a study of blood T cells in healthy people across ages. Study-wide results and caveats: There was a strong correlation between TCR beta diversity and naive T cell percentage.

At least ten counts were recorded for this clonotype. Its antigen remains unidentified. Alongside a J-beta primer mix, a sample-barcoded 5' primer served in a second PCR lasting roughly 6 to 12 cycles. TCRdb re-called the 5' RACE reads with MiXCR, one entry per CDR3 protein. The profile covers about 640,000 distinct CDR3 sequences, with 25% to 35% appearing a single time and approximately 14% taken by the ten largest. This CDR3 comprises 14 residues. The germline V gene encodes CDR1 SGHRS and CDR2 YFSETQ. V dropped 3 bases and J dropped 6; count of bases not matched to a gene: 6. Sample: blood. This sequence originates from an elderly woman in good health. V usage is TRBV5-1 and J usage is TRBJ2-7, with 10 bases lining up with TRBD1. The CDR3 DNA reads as TGCGCCAGCAGCTACGGGACAGGGGTTAGCGAGCAGTACTTC. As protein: CASSYGTGVSEQYF.